The table lists the clone carrying this T cell receptor (beta chain) with a few counts. Its specificity is unknown. The data were taken from a study of CD8 T cells in ankylosing spondylitis. General study findings and limits: Significantly higher representation of disease-linked clones was reported for matched ankylosing spondylitis synovial fluid. Disease-linked clones were CD8+ and relatively rare in peripheral blood.

MiXCR was run by TCRdb on the 5' RACE reads, yielding one entry per CDR3 protein. The data show 150,000 to 200,000 distinct CDR3 sequences, with 10% to 15% seen just once and 8% to 13% held by the top ten. The CDR3 consists of 14 residues. With 2 bases removed from V and 4 bases from J, the gap between germline ends came to 11 bases. The chain combines TRBV12-3 or TRBV12-4 with TRBJ2-5; possibly TRBD1 or TRBD2 for D (5 bases each). The TCR was taken from a female donor with ankylosing spondylitis or in good health (not recorded which). Sequenced input: blood, either unsorted or a sorted T cell fraction (not recorded which). CDR3 residues: CASSLIGGIETQYF. The CDR3 nucleotides read TGTGCCAGCAGTTTAATTGGGGGTATAGAGACCCAGTACTTC.